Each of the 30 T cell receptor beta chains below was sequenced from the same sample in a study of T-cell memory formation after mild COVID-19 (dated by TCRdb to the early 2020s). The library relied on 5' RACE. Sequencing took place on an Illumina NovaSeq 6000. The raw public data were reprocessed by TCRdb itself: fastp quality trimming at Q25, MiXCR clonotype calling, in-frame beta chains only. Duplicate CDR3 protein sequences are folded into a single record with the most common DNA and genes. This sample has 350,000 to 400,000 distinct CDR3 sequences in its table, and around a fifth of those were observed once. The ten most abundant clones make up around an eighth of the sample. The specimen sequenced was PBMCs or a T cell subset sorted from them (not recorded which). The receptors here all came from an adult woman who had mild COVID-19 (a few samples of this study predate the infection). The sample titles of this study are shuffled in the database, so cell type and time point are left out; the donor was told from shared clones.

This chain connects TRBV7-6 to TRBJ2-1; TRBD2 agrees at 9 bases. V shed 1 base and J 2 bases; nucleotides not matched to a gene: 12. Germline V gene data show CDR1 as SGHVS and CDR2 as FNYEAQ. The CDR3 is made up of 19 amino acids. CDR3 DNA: TGTGCCAGCAGCTTAGGCTCTCTAGCGGGGAGTTCGGCCTACAATGAGCAGTTCTTC. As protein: CASSLGSLAGSSAYNEQFF.

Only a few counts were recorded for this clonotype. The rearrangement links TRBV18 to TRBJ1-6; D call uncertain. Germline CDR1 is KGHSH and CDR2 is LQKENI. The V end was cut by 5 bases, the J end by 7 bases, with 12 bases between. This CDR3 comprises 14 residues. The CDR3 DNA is TGTGCCAGCTCATCGGGGATTCGGAATTCACCCCTCCACTTT. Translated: CASSSGIRNSPLHF.

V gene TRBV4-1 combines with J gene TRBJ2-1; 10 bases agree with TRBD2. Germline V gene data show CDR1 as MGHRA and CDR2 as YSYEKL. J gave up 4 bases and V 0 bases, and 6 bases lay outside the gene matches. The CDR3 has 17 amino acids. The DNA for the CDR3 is TGCGCCAGCAGCCAAGATGAAGCGGGGGGGATATACAATGAGCAGTTCTTC. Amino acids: CASSQDEAGGIYNEQFF.

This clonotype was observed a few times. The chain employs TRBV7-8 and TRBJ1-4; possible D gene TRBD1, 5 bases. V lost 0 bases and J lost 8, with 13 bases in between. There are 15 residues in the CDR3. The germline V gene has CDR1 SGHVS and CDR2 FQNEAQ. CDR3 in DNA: TGTGCCAGCAGCTTAGCTGAGGGGTTAGGCGAAAAACTGTTTTTT. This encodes CASSLAEGLGEKLFF.

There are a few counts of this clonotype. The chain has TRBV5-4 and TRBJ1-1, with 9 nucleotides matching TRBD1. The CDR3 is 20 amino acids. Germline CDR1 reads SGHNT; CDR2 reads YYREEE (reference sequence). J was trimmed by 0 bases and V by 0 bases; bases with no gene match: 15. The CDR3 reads CASSLAPPDRGRVMNTEAFF. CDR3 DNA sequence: TGTGCCAGCAGCTTGGCCCCCCCGGACAGGGGACGGGTCATGAACACTGAAGCTTTCTTT.

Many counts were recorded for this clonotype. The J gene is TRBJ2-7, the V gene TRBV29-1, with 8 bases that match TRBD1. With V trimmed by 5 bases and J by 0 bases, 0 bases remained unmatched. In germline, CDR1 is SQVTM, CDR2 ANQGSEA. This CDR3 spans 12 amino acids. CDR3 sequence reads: CSVQGASYEQYF. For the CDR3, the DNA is TGCAGCGTTCAGGGGGCCTCCTACGAGCAGTACTTC.

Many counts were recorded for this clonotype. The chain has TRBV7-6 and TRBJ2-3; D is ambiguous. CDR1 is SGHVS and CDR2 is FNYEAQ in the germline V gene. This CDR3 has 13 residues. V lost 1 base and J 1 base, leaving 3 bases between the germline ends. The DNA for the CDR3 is TGTGCCAGCAGCTTAGACCGCACAGATACGCAGTATTTT. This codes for CASSLDRTDTQYF.

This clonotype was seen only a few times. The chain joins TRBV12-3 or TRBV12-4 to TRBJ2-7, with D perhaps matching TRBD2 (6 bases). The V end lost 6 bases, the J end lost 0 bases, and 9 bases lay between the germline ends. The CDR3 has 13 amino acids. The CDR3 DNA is TGTGCCAGCAGACCCGGGAGCTCCTACGAGCAGTACTTC. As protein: CASRPGSSYEQYF.

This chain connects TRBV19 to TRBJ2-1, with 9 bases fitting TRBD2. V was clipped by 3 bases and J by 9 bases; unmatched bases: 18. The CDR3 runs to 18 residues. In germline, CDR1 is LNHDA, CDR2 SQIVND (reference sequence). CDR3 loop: CASSMLAGLAGSWGEQFF. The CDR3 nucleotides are TGTGCCAGTAGTATGTTAGCGGGGCTAGCGGGATCGTGGGGTGAGCAGTTCTTC.

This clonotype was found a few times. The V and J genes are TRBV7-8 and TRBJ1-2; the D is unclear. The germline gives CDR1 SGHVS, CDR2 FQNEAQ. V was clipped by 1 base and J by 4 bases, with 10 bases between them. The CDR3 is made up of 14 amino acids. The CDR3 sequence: CASSLESASYGYTF. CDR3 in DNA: TGTGCCAGCAGCTTAGAATCGGCAAGCTATGGCTACACCTTC.

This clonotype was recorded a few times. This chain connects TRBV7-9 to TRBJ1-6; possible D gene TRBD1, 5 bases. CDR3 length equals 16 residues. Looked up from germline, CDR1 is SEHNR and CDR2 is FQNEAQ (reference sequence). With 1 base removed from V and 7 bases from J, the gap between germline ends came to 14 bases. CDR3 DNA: TGTGCCAGCAGCTTAGGTTCTGGGCAGGGAAATTCACCCCTCCACTTT. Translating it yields CASSLGSGQGNSPLHF.

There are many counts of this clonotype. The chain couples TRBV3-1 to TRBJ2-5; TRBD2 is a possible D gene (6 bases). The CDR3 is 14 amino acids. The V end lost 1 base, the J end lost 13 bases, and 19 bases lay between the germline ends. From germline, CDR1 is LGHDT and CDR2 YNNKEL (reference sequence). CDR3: CASSQGGPGLSLYF. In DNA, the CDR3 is TGTGCCAGCAGCCAAGGTGGACCTGGACTATCTCTGTACTTC.

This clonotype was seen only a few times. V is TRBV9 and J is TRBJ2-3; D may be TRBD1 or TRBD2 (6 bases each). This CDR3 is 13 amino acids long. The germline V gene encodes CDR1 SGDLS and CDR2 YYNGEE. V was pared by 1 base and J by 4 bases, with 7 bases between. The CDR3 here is CASSVRGADTQYF. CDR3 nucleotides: TGTGCCAGCAGCGTAAGGGGGGCAGATACGCAGTATTTT. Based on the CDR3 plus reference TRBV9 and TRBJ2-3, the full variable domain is DSGVTQTPKHLITATGQRVTLRCSPRSGDLSVYWYQQSLDQGLQFLIQYYNGEERAKGNILERFSAQQFPDLHSELNLSSLELGDSALYFCASSVRGADTQYFGPGTRLTVL.

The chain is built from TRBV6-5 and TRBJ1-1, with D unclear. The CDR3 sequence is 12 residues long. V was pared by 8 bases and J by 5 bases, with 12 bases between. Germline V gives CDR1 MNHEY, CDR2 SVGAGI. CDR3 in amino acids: CASHGVGTEAFF. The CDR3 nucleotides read TGTGCCAGCCACGGGGTCGGGACTGAAGCTTTCTTT.

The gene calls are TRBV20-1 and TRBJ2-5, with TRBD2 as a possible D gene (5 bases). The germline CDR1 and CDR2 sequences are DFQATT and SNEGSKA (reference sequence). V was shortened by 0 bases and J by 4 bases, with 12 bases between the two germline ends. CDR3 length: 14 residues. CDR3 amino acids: CSAREMGSRETQYF. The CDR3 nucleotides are TGCAGTGCTAGAGAAATGGGGAGCCGAGAGACCCAGTACTTC.

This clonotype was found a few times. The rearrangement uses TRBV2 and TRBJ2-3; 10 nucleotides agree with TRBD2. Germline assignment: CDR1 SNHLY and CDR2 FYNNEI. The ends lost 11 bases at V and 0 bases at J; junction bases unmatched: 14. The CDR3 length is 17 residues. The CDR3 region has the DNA TGTGCCTCCCTTCGGAAGCGGGGGGGAACTAGCACAGATACGCAGTATTTT. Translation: CASLRKRGGTSTDTQYF.

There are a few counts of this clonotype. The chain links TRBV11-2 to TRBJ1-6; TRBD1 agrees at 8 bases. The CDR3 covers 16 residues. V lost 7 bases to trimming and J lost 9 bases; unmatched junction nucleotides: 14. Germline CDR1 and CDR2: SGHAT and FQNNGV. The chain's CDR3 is CASKIFGQGGGSPLHF. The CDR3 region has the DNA TGTGCCAGCAAAATATTTGGACAGGGAGGAGGTTCACCCCTCCACTTT.

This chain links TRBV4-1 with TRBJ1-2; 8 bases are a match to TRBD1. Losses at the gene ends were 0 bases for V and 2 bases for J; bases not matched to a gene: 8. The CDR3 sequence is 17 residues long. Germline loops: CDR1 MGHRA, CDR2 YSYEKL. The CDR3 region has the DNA TGCGCCAGCAGCCAAGATGGGACAGGAAGGGGGAACTATGGCTACACCTTC. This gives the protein CASSQDGTGRGNYGYTF.

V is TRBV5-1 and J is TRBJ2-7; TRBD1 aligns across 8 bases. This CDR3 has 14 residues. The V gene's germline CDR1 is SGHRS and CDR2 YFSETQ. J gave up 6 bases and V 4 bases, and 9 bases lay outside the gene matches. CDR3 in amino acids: CASSPRQGLGEQYF. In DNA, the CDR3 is TGCGCCAGCAGCCCCCGACAGGGGTTAGGCGAGCAGTACTTC.

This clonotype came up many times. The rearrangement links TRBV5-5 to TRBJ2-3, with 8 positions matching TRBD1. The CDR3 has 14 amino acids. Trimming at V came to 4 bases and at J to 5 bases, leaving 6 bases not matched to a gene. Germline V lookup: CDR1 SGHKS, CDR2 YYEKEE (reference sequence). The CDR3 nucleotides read TGTGCCAGCAGCAGAGGGACAGGAGGAGATACGCAGTATTTT. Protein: CASSRGTGGDTQYF.

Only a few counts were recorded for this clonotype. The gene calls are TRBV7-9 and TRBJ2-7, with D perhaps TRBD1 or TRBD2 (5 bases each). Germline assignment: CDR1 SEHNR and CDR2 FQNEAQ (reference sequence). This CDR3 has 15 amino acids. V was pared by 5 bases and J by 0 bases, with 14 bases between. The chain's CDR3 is CASSRRDQPSYEQYF. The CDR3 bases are TGTGCCAGCAGCCGACGGGACCAGCCCTCCTACGAGCAGTACTTC.

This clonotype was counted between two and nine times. CDR3: CASSQAGRVNTEAFF. The CDR3 nucleotides read TGCGCCAGCAGCCAAGCGGGCAGGGTGAACACTGAAGCTTTCTTT. This chain uses TRBV4-1 with TRBJ1-1; D may be TRBD1 (5 bases). The CDR3 has 15 amino acids. V gave up 1 base and J gave up 0 bases, with 9 bases separating them. Germline V lookup: CDR1 MGHRA, CDR2 YSYEKL.

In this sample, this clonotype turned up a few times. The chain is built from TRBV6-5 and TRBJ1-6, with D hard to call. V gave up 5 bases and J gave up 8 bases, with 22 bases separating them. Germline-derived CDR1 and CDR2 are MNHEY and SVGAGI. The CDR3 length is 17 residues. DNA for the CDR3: TGTGCCAGCAGTCTAACCCTTGGCGGAATACTTGATTCACCCCTCCACTTT. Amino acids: CASSLTLGGILDSPLHF.

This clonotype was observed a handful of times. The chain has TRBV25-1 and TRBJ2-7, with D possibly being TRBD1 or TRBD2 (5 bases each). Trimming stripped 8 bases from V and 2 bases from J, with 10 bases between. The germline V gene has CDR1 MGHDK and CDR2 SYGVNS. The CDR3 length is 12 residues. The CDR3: CASGDATYEQYF. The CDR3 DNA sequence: TGTGCCAGCGGGGACGCCACCTACGAGCAGTACTTC.

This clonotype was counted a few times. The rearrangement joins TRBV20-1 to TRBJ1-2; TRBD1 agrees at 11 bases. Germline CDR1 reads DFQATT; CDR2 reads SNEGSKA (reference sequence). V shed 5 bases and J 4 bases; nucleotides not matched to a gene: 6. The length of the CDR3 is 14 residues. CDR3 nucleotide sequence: TGCAGTGCTCCGGGACAGGGGGGGATCTATGGCTACACCTTC. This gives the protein CSAPGQGGIYGYTF.

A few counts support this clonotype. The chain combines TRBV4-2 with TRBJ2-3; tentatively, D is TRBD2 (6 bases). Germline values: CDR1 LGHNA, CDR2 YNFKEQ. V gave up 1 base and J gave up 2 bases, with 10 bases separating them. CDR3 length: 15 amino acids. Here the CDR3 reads CASSQADYATDTQYF. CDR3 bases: TGTGCCAGCAGCCAAGCGGACTACGCCACAGATACGCAGTATTTT.

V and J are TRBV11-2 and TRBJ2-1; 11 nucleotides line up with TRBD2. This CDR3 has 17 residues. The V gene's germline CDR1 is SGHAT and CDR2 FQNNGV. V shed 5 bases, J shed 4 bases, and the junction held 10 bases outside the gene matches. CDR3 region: CASSIGRTSGGYNEQFF. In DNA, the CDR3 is TGTGCCAGCAGCATCGGTCGTACTAGCGGGGGATACAATGAGCAGTTCTTC.

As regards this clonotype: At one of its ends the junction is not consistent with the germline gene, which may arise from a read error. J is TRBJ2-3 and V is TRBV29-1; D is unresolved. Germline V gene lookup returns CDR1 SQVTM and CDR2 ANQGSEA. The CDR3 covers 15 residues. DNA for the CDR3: TGCAGCGTTGAAGATAATGTAAGGAGCACAGATACGAAGTATTTT. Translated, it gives CSVEDNVRSTDTKYF.

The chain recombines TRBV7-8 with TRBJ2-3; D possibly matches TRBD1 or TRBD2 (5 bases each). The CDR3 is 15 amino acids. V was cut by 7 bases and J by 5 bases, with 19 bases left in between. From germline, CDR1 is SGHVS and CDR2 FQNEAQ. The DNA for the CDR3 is TGTGCCAGCACCCCAGTCGGCTTGGGGGTAGATACGCAGTATTTT. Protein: CASTPVGLGVDTQYF.

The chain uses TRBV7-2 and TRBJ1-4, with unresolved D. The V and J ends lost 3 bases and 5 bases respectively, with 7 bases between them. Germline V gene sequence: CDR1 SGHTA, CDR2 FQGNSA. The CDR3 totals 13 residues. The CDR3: CASSLRENEKLFF. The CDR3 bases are TGTGCCAGCAGCTTGCGGGAGAATGAAAAACTGTTTTTT.